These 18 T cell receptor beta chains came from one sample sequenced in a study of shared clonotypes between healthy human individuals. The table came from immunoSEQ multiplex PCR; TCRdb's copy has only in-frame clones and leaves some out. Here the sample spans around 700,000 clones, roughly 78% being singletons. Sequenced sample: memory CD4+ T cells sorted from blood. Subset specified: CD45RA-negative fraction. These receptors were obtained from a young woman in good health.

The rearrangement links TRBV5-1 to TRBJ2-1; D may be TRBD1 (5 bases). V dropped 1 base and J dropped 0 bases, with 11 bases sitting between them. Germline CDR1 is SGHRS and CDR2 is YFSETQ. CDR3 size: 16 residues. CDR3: CASSLSAGFSYNEQFF. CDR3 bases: TGCGCCAGCAGCTTGAGTGCAGGGTTCTCCTACAATGAGCAGTTCTTC.

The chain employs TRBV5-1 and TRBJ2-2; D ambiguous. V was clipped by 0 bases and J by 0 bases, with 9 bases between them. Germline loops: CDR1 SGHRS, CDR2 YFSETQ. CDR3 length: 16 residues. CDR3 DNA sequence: TGCGCCAGCAGCTTGGTTTCCAGTTCGAACACCGGGGAGCTGTTTTTT. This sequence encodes CASSLVSSSNTGELFF.

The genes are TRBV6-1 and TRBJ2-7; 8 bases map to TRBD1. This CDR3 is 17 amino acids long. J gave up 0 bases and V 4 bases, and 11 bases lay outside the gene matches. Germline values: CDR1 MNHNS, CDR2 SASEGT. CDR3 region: CASSVPRDRTDSYEQYF. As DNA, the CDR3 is TGTGCCAGCAGTGTTCCCCGGGACAGGACCGACTCCTACGAGCAGTACTTC.

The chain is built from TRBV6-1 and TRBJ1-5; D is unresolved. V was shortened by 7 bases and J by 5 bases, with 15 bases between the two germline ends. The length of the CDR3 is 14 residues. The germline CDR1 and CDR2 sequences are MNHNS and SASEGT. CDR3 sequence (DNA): TGTGCCAGCATTCTAATAGTGGGAGATCAGCCCCAGCATTTT. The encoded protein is CASILIVGDQPQHF.

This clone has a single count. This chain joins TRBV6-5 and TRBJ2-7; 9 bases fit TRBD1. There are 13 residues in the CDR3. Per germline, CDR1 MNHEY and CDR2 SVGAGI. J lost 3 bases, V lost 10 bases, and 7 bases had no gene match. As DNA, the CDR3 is TGTGCCACTAGGGGGGGACAGGGCTACGAGCAGTACTTC. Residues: CATRGGQGYEQYF.

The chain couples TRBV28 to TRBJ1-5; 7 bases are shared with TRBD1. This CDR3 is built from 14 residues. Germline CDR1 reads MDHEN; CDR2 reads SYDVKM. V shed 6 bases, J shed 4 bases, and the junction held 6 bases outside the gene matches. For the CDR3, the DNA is TGTGCCAGCAGCCTGGACAGGCAAAATCAGCCCCAGCATTTT. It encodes CASSLDRQNQPQHF.

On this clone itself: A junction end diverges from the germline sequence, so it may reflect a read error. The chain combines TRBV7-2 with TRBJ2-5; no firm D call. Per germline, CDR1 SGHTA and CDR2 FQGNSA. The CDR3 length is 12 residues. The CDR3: CASSSNRVSENF. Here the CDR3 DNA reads TGTGCCAGCAGCTCAAATAGGGTGTCGGAAAACTTC.

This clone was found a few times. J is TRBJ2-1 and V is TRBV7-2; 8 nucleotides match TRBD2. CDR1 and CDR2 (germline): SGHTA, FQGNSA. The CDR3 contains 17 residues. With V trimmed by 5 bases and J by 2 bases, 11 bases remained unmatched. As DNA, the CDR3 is TGTGCCAGCAGCCCTGAGGTAACGGGAGGGCCCTACAATGAGCAGTTCTTC. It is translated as CASSPEVTGGPYNEQFF.

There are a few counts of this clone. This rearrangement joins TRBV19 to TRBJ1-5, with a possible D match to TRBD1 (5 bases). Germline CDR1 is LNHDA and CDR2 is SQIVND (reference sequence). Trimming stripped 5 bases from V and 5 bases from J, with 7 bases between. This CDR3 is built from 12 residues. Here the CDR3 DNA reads TGTGCCAGTAGTGAGGGGCATCAGCCCCAGCATTTT. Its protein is CASSEGHQPQHF.

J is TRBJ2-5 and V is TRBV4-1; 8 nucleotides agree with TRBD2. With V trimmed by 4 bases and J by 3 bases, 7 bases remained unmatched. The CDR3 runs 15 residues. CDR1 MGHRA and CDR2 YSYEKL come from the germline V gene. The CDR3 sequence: CASSLLGGAKETQYF. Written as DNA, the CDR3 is TGCGCCAGCAGCCTCCTCGGGGGGGCGAAAGAGACCCAGTACTTC.

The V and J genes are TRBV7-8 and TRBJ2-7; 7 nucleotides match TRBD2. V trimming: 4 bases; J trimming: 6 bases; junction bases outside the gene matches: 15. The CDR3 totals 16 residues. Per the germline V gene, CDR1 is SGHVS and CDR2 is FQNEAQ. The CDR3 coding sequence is TGTGCCAGCAGCTCACTTTTGGGGGAGGGCCCTGGCGAGCAGTACTTC. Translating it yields CASSSLLGEGPGEQYF.

CDR3 nucleotides: TGTGCCAGCTCACCAGAGGGGGGAGGACGCAATGAGCAGTTCTTC. This sequence encodes CASSPEGGGRNEQFF. The chain links TRBV18 to TRBJ2-1, with D perhaps assigned TRBD1 or TRBD2 (6 bases each). Trimming took off 2 bases at V and 6 bases at J, with 14 bases between the two ends. This CDR3 is built from 15 residues. Germline V gene lookup returns CDR1 KGHSH and CDR2 LQKENI.

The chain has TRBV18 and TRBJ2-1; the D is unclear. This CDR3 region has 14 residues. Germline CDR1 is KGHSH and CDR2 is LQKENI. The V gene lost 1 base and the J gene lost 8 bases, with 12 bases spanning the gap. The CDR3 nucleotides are TGTGCCAGCTCACCACGCGAAGAAGGGCATGAGCAGTTCTTC. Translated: CASSPREEGHEQFF.

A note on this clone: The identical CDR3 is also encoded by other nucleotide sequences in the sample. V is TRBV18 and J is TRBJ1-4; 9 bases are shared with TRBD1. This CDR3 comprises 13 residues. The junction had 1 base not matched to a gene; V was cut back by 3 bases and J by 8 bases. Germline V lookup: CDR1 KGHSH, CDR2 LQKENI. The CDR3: CASSPGQGEKLFF. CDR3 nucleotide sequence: TGTGCCAGCTCACCGGGACAGGGCGAAAAACTGTTTTTT.

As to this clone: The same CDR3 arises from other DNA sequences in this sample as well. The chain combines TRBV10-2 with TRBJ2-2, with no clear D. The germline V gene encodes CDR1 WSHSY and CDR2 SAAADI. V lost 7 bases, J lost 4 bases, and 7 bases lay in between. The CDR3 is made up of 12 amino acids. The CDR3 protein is CASTRATGELFF. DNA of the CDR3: TGCGCCAGCACCCGGGCCACCGGGGAGCTGTTTTTT.

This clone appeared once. The CDR3 region is CATSRGPEQFF. The CDR3 DNA is TGTGCCACCAGCAGGGGTCCTGAGCAGTTCTTC. This sequence joins TRBV15 and TRBJ2-1; D unclear. The CDR3 has 11 residues. Germline CDR1 reads LNHNV; CDR2 reads YYDKDF (reference sequence). Trimming pared 3 bases from V and 9 bases from J, leaving 6 bases between.

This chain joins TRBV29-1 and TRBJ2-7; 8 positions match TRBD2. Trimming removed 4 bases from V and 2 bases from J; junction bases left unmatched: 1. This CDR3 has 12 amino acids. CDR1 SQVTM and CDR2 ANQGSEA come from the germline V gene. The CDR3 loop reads CSVAGRAYEQYF. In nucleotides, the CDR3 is TGCAGCGTTGCCGGGAGGGCCTACGAGCAGTACTTC.

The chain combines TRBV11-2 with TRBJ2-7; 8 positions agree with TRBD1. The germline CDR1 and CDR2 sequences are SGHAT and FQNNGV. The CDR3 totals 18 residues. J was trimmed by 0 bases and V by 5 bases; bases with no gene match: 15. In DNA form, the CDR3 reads TGTGCCAGCAGCCCCAACCGCCGCGGACAGGGACTCTCCTACGAGCAGTACTTC. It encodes CASSPNRRGQGLSYEQYF.